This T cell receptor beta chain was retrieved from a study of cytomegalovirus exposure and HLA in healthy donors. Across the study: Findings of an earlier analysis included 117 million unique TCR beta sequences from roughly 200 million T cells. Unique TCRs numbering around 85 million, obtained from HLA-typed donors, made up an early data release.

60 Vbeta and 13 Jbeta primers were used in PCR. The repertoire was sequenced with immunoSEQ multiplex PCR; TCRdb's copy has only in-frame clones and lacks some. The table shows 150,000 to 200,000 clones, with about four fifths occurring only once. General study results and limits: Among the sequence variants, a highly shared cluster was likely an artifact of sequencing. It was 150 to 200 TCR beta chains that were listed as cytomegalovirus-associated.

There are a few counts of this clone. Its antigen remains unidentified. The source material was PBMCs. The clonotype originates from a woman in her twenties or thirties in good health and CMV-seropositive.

CDR3 residues: CASSPLQGYEQYF. In DNA form, the CDR3 reads TGTGCCAGCAGTCCCTTGCAGGGCTACGAGCAGTACTTC. The genes are TRBV27 and TRBJ2-7; TRBD1 might be the D (5 bases). Trimming removed 5 bases at V and 3 bases at J, with 11 bases between. This CDR3 has 13 amino acids. The V gene's germline CDR1 is MNHEY and CDR2 SMNVEV (reference sequence).